The entry below gives a single TCR beta chain sequence along with its context. No cognate antigen has been identified for it. No clone much larger than this one lies a single base away; base qualities are absent. Inclusion was restricted to participants for whom at least one PBMC sample before ART initiation and at least two post-ART samples were available. Every participant with HIV received treatment in the United States of America. Before DNA extraction, cryopreserved samples of about 0.95-11 million PBMC were thawed and then washed. At the time of the earliest PBMC sample for each participant with HIV, ages ranged from roughly 23 to 55 years. PBMC samples were contributed by each participant from 1-4 timepoints before ART initiation and 2-8 timepoints after ART initiation, with a median of 7 samples. For every participant, serial HIV viral load, CD4+ T-cell count, ART history and demographic data were obtained. A Qiagen kit on a QIAcube was used to extract genomic DNA from unsorted PBMC, with samples processed in batches of 12.

From cysteine to phenylalanine, the CDR3 is 15 amino acids long. The CDR3 DNA has 45 bases and is translated from base 1. The germline V gene sets CDR1 to SNHLY and CDR2 to FYNNEI. V loses 4 bases, J loses 0 bases, and the germline ends lie 12 bases apart. This sample was taken from a study of long-term antiretroviral therapy in people with HIV (dated by TCRdb to between 2022 and 2023). The study in broad terms: Collection of the earliest samples took place about a decade ahead of the 2015 WHO recommendation for immediate ART, at a time when ART was typically delayed until CD4 counts fell. A total of roughly 180 cryopreserved PBMC samples were contributed to the cohort by 30 adults with confirmed HIV infection, with samples collected serially over a mean of about 6 years (range 1-12). Among the 25 to 35 participants with HIV, fewer than twelve were female. Whether ART initiation and durable HIV suppression were associated with changes in peripheral blood TRB repertoire composition and diversity was tested in a retrospective serial study. Test extractions of a monoclonal T-cell line alongside approximately 36 polyclonal samples showed no cross-contamination during QIAcube processing. The study at large found these results: Owing to limited PBMC availability, only the TCR beta chain was sequenced, without alpha chain pairing. HIV repertoires had narrower CDR3 length ranges than controls, and the network structure suggested an antigen-experienced repertoire that shifted only slightly toward naive after ART. At every time point, the repertoire was dominated by expanded TRB clones first identified before ART initiation, although this dominance fluctuated and, in many PLHIV, declined after ART. Inferences about post-ART repertoire changes are limited because no data were available on ART adherence, viral resistance or therapy changes. The samples were dated from about 2004 to 2018, and the ART regimens that were used may be less effective than current ART regimens. Starting ART was linked to a significant rise in TRB diversity, yet even with long-term ART the diversity remained significantly lower than in transplant donor controls. Because pre-ART samples had limited cell numbers, profiling was done on unsorted PBMC rather than on sorted CD4+ and CD8+ T cells.

The immunoSEQ hsTCRB v3.0 assay was used at survey level resolution to sequence the TRB variable region. The targeted TRB sequencing depth was roughly 40,000-55,000 T-cell genomes per sample. Pooled TRB libraries were sequenced on an Illumina MiSeq with a v3 150-cycle kit. The study's processing was this. Repertoire analysis was run in R within a reproducible Nextflow workflow that covered QC, data transformation and analysis. LymphoSeq2, an R package for exploring AIRR-Seq data, was used to implement custom analyses. A few samples yielding fewer than 5000 total TRB sequences were excluded, leaving 188 analyzed HIV repertoires. Among the roughly 190 retained HIV repertoires, about 57 were collected before ART initiation and some 130 were collected after ART initiation. Repertoires were downsampled to 5000 TRB nucleotide sequences, with summary statistics averaged over 100 downsampling iterations. Only TRB sequences with CDR3 regions of at least seven amino acids were retained for analysis. Diversity was assessed using a clonality score derived from Shannon entropy and using the Gini coefficient. Repertoire networks linked the top 5000 CDR3 amino acid sequences whenever two sequences differed by an edit distance of one. For TRB CDR3 amino acid sequences, GLIPH2 was used to predict antigen specificity groups and MHC restriction. Known CMV, EBV, HIV or tissue antigen associations were flagged by matching CDR3 amino acid sequences against VDJdb and McPAS-TCR. Pre-ART, post-ART and control groups were compared with Wilcoxon signed-rank tests and Holm-Bonferroni correction. TCRdb limited this immuneACCESS table to in-frame rearrangements with V and J called. A share of clones is missing; checked studies link under half to unresolved V genes, and the rest is unexplained. D and trimming come from the DNA, and the V and J calls and clone size come from that table. Present in this sample are 30,000 to 40,000 clones, 90% to 95% of which were seen just once. The ten largest account for 3.5% to 4.5% of the sample.

The material sequenced was unsorted PBMCs, taken around 5.4 years after starting antiretroviral therapy. The chain is assembled from TRBV2 and TRBJ2-5; perhaps TRBD1 is the D gene, with 6 bases matching. The source of this sequence is a woman in her forties or fifties with HIV. The nucleotide sequence is TGTGCCAGCAGTGCTCGTCAGGGGTACCAAGAGACCCAGTACTTC. It encodes CASSARQGYQETQYF.